One sample yielded the 9 T cell receptor beta chains listed below, sequenced in a study of T cell changes during pregnancy in multiple sclerosis. Data came from immunoSEQ multiplex PCR; TCRdb stores just in-frame clones and leaves some out. The sample lists around 45,000 clones, 90% occurring once. The sample consisted of CD4+ T cells from peripheral blood mononuclear cells, taken before pregnancy. These receptors all come from a female donor with multiple sclerosis, enrolled in a pregnancy study.

The V call is TRBV4-1, the J call TRBJ1-1; TRBD1 aligns across 10 bases. The CDR3 extends over 14 amino acids. Germline assignment: CDR1 MGHRA and CDR2 YSYEKL. V trimming: 3 bases; J trimming: 5 bases; junction bases outside the gene matches: 3. In nucleotides, the CDR3 is TGCGCCAGCAGCCAGGACAGGGGGGATACTGAAGCTTTCTTT. This translates into CASSQDRGDTEAFF.

CDR3 DNA sequence: TGTGCCAGCAGTCCCTCCGGGAGGGTGCGTGAGCAGTTCTTC. Amino acid sequence: CASSPSGRVREQFF. The chain couples TRBV28 to TRBJ2-1; 8 nucleotides agree with TRBD2. The V gene's germline CDR1 is MDHEN and CDR2 SYDVKM. The CDR3 extends over 14 amino acids. Losses at the gene ends were 5 bases for V and 9 bases for J; bases not matched to a gene: 9.

V is TRBV29-1 and J is TRBJ1-1; 7 bases are a match to TRBD1. CDR3 length: 14 residues. CDR1 is SQVTM, CDR2 ANQGSEA, per germline. V dropped 6 bases and J dropped 3; count of bases not matched to a gene: 10. The chain's CDR3 is CSVATGKAYTEAFF. CDR3 sequence (DNA): TGCAGCGTCGCGACAGGGAAGGCGTACACTGAAGCTTTCTTT.

CDR3: CASSIAQRQETQYF. The CDR3 region has the DNA TGTGCCAGTAGTATAGCCCAGCGCCAAGAGACCCAGTACTTC. The chain combines TRBV19 with TRBJ2-5; no definite D call. V lost 1 base and J lost 1, with 7 bases in between. The germline CDR1 and CDR2 sequences are LNHDA and SQIVND (reference sequence). CDR3 length: 14 residues.

The rearrangement joins TRBV9 to TRBJ2-1, with TRBD2 as a possible D gene (5 bases). CDR3 length: 15 amino acids. CDR1 SGDLS and CDR2 YYNGEE come from the germline V gene. Trimming removed 0 bases from V and 6 bases from J, with 13 bases in between. The CDR3 is CASSVAGVLFNEQFF. The CDR3 region has the DNA TGTGCCAGCAGCGTAGCCGGGGTTTTATTCAATGAGCAGTTCTTC.

This chain connects TRBV4-2 to TRBJ2-1; D possibly corresponds to TRBD1 (5 bases). Germline loops: CDR1 LGHNA, CDR2 YNFKEQ. The V end was cut by 0 bases, the J end by 4 bases, with 19 bases between. The CDR3 length is 18 residues. The CDR3 DNA is TGTGCCAGCAGCCAAGAGGGCCCTGGAGACAGTTCATACAATGAGCAGTTCTTC. This encodes CASSQEGPGDSSYNEQFF.

The rearrangement uses TRBV9 and TRBJ2-2; 14 nucleotides match TRBD2. The ends lost 4 bases at V and 6 bases at J; junction bases unmatched: 5. The CDR3 has 16 amino acids. The germline V gene has CDR1 SGDLS and CDR2 YYNGEE. The CDR3 sequence: CASSIRLAGGPGELFF. As DNA, the CDR3 is TGTGCCAGCAGCATTAGACTAGCGGGAGGGCCCGGGGAGCTGTTTTTT.

This clone is labeled as medium-sized. The rearrangement links TRBV6-5 to TRBJ1-2; TRBD1 matches 7 bases. This CDR3 is built from 15 residues. Trimming took 2 bases from V and 8 from J; bases not matched to a gene: 11. Germline V gene lookup returns CDR1 MNHEY and CDR2 SVGAGI. In DNA form, the CDR3 reads TGTGCCAGCAGTTACCAACCGACAGGGATGCACGGCTACACCTTC. Amino acid sequence: CASSYQPTGMHGYTF.

The chain links TRBV6-1 to TRBJ1-2; D is perhaps TRBD1 (5 bases). The CDR3 is made up of 12 amino acids. Trimming took off 8 bases at V and 7 bases at J, with 14 bases between the two ends. Germline CDR1 reads MNHNS; CDR2 reads SASEGT. DNA of the CDR3: TGTGCCAGCGTGCGGGGGGTCGTTGGCTACACCTTC. It is translated as CASVRGVVGYTF.